These 22 T cell receptor beta chains originate from one sample sequenced in a study of control samples from healthy donors and cancer patients. The method was immunoSEQ multiplex PCR; TCRdb's version includes in-frame clones alone and lacks a portion of them. This table has under 130,000 clones, 80% to 90% appearing once. The sequencing input was PBMCs. These receptors all come from a man between 60 and 75 years old with lung cancer.

This chain uses TRBV5-4 with TRBJ1-4; weak D call: TRBD1 (6 bases). There are 15 residues in the CDR3. CDR1 is SGHNT, CDR2 YYREEE, per germline (reference sequence). V lost 0 bases, J lost 11 bases, and 17 bases lay in between. CDR3 sequence: CASSLDTGTPEKLFF. CDR3 nucleotides: TGTGCCAGCAGCTTGGATACAGGGACGCCTGAGAAACTGTTTTTT. Based on the CDR3 plus reference TRBV5-4 and TRBJ1-4, the full variable domain is ETGVTQSPTHLIKTRGQQVTLRCSSQSGHNTVSWYQQALGQGPQFIFQYYREEENGRGNFPPRFSGLQFPNYSSELNVNALELDDSALYLCASSLDTGTPEKLFFGSGTQLSVL.

The chain combines TRBV9 with TRBJ1-1; D is unclear. CDR1 is SGDLS and CDR2 is YYNGEE in the germline V gene. Trimming pared 0 bases from V and 6 bases from J, leaving 12 bases between. This CDR3 region has 14 residues. The CDR3 DNA follows: TGTGCCAGCAGCGTAGGAGTAGGTGAAGCTGAAGCTTTCTTT. As protein: CASSVGVGEAEAFF.

The chain employs TRBV6-1 and TRBJ2-7; TRBD1 aligns across 8 bases. The ends lost 0 bases at V and 1 base at J; junction bases unmatched: 20. The CDR3 has 21 residues. Germline-derived CDR1 and CDR2 are MNHNS and SASEGT. The CDR3 loop is CASSEADTGGLGVSRSYEQYV. The CDR3 bases are TGTGCCAGCAGTGAAGCGGATACAGGGGGACTTGGGGTGTCGAGGTCCTACGAGCAGTACGTC.

This chain joins TRBV9 and TRBJ1-1; a weak D match, TRBD1 (5 bases). The V gene's germline CDR1 is SGDLS and CDR2 YYNGEE. This CDR3 is built from 15 residues. The V gene lost 0 bases and the J gene lost 6 bases, with 15 bases spanning the gap. The chain's CDR3 is CASSVDGGPQAEAFF. The CDR3 DNA sequence: TGTGCCAGCAGCGTAGACGGGGGACCGCAGGCTGAAGCTTTCTTT.

The rearrangement joins TRBV6-2 or TRBV6-3 to TRBJ2-2; D call uncertain. This CDR3 region has 17 residues. V was shortened by 2 bases and J by 4 bases, with 17 bases between the two germline ends. Germline CDR1 reads MNHEY; CDR2 reads SVGEGT. CDR3 nucleotides: TGTGCCAGCAGTTACGGTGGGGTCGCAGGATTCACCGGGGAGCTGTTTTTT. This codes for CASSYGGVAGFTGELFF.

The V call is TRBV24-1, the J call TRBJ2-2; TRBD2 matches 10 bases. J lost 5 bases, V lost 7 bases, and 15 bases had no gene match. The CDR3 sequence is 18 residues long. Per germline, CDR1 KGHDR and CDR2 SFDVKD. CDR3 sequence: CATSRDDVAGGVTGELFF. CDR3 bases: TGTGCCACCAGCCGAGATGATGTAGCGGGGGGAGTGACCGGGGAGCTGTTTTTT.

The chain has TRBV30 and TRBJ1-1; D perhaps matches TRBD1 (6 bases). The ends were cut back, 5 bases at V and 4 bases at J, with 17 bases in the middle. The CDR3 extends over 14 amino acids. From germline, CDR1 is GTSNPN and CDR2 SVGIG (reference sequence). CDR3 residues: CAWGRPGGGTEAFF. CDR3 nucleotides: TGTGCCTGGGGCCGTCCCGGGGGCGGCACTGAAGCTTTCTTT.

The CDR3 DNA follows: TGTGCCAGCTCTCAAGAGAAGTCTCTGCGTGAAGCTTTCTTT. It codes for CASSQEKSLREAFF. This chain joins TRBV18 and TRBJ1-1; the D is unclear. This CDR3 region has 14 residues. CDR1 and CDR2 from the germline V gene are KGHSH and LQKENI. The V end lost 6 bases, the J end lost 7 bases, and 18 bases lay between the germline ends.

The gene calls are TRBV30 and TRBJ2-3; perhaps TRBD2 as D (7 bases). The CDR3 loop spans 14 amino acids. Germline CDR1 reads GTSNPN; CDR2 reads SVGIG (reference sequence). The V end lost 7 bases, the J end lost 4 bases, and 18 bases lay between the germline ends. CDR3 sequence (DNA): TGTGCCTTTTACGTCGGGGGGCGTGCAGATACGCAGTATTTT. Its protein product is CAFYVGGRADTQYF.

This chain connects TRBV5-4 to TRBJ1-2, with a tentative D call TRBD1 (6 bases). Germline CDR1 and CDR2: SGHNT and YYREEE (reference sequence). This CDR3 region has 17 residues. V was clipped by 0 bases and J by 7 bases, with 22 bases between them. DNA for the CDR3: TGTGCCAGCAGCTTGGCCGGAACGGTCCAGGGGCGAGGTGGCTACACCTTC. It is translated as CASSLAGTVQGRGGYTF.

The CDR3 coding sequence is TGTGCCATCAGTGACAGGGGGCCGGGGAGTGGCTACACCTTC. Translation gives CAISDRGPGSGYTF. This sequence joins TRBV10-3 and TRBJ1-2; TRBD1 matches 8 bases. In germline, CDR1 is ENHRY, CDR2 SYGVKD. V shed 3 bases, J shed 7 bases, and the junction held 7 bases outside the gene matches. This CDR3 has 14 residues.

This rearrangement joins TRBV6-5 to TRBJ1-3; D unresolved. The CDR3 contains 13 residues. Trimming shortened V by 6 bases and J by 0 bases, and 6 bases separated the two germline ends. Germline V gene sequence: CDR1 MNHEY, CDR2 SVGAGI. The CDR3 loop is CASRLPSGNTIYF. For the CDR3, the DNA is TGTGCCAGCAGGCTTCCCTCTGGAAACACCATATATTTT.

This rearrangement joins TRBV30 to TRBJ2-4; 10 bases map to TRBD2. Germline assignment: CDR1 GTSNPN and CDR2 SVGIG (reference sequence). Germline trimming cut 5 bases from V and 7 bases from J; bases unmatched to any gene: 8. The CDR3 has 14 residues. The CDR3 loop reads CAWGLAGDTNIQYF. CDR3 DNA: TGTGCCTGGGGGCTAGCGGGGGACACTAACATTCAGTACTTC.

The chain joins TRBV6-1 to TRBJ1-5; 7 bases fit TRBD1. Unmatched junction bases numbered 9, after V lost 4 bases and J lost 0 bases. The germline gives CDR1 MNHNS, CDR2 SASEGT. This CDR3 contains 17 residues. CDR3 coding DNA: TGTGCCAGCAGTGTATCTAGGGACAGACTTAGCAATCAGCCCCAGCATTTT. This gives the protein CASSVSRDRLSNQPQHF.

V is TRBV7-6 and J is TRBJ2-7; a possible D gene is TRBD1 (8 bases). Germline V gives CDR1 SGHVS, CDR2 FNYEAQ. This CDR3 contains 13 residues. V was cut by 4 bases and J by 7 bases, with 14 bases left in between. CDR3 DNA sequence: TGTGCCAGCAGCTCTGACAGGGGAGGGGAGCAGTACTTC. Translating gives CASSSDRGGEQYF.

The chain is built from TRBV18 and TRBJ1-5; the D gene is possibly TRBD1 (6 bases). Germline CDR1 is KGHSH and CDR2 is LQKENI. V was trimmed by 3 bases and J by 6 bases, leaving 21 bases between them. The CDR3 consists of 17 residues. This CDR3 reads CASSPPGGTGSSQPQHF. The CDR3 region has the DNA TGTGCCAGCTCACCCCCCGGGGGTACAGGGAGTTCTCAGCCCCAGCATTTT.

A few counts support this clone. V usage is TRBV6-5 and J usage is TRBJ1-2, with 9 bases fitting TRBD1. CDR1 is MNHEY and CDR2 is SVGAGI in the germline V gene. The CDR3 extends over 15 amino acids. The trim removed 4 bases at V and 8 bases at J, leaving 11 bases unmatched. The chain's CDR3 is CASSLGGQGSVGYTF. The CDR3 DNA reads TGTGCCAGCAGTTTGGGGGGACAGGGCAGCGTAGGCTACACCTTC.

The chain couples TRBV29-1 to TRBJ2-1; TRBD1 matches 9 bases. V gave up 5 bases and J gave up 12 bases; unmatched junction bases: 11. This CDR3 contains 13 residues. Germline V gives CDR1 SQVTM, CDR2 ANQGSEA. The CDR3 DNA is TGCAGCGTTCAGGGGACAGGGCCCCCGGGGCAGTTCTTC. Translating it yields CSVQGTGPPGQFF.

The V gene is TRBV6-6, the J gene TRBJ1-5; 7 nucleotides line up with TRBD1. V trimming: 6 bases; J trimming: 1 base; junction bases outside the gene matches: 0. The V gene's germline CDR1 is MNHNY and CDR2 SVGAGI (reference sequence). This CDR3 has 13 residues. The CDR3 bases are TGTGCCAGCAGGGACAGGAGCAATCAGCCCCAGCATTTT. It specifies CASRDRSNQPQHF.

The genes are TRBV5-8 and TRBJ1-2; TRBD1 matches 7 bases. CDR1 SGHTS and CDR2 YDEGEE come from the germline V gene. Losses at the gene ends were 3 bases for V and 4 bases for J; bases not matched to a gene: 9. This CDR3 has 15 amino acids. CDR3 sequence (DNA): TGTGCCAGCAGCTCCCTGACAGGGTTGGGCTATGGCTACACCTTC. Translated, it gives CASSSLTGLGYGYTF.

The rearrangement uses TRBV5-8 and TRBJ2-1; no firm D call. V shed 0 bases and J shed 3 bases, with 4 bases lying between them. Germline values: CDR1 SGHTS, CDR2 YDEGEE. CDR3 length equals 13 residues. CDR3 protein: CASSLEIYNEQFF. CDR3 in DNA: TGTGCCAGCAGCTTGGAGATCTACAATGAGCAGTTCTTC.

J is TRBJ2-3 and V is TRBV7-3, with D uncertain. The germline V and J ends were trimmed by 1 base and 5 bases, with 4 bases remaining between them. The germline V gene has CDR1 SGHTA and CDR2 FQGTGA. The CDR3 extends over 12 amino acids. DNA for the CDR3: TGTGCCAGCAGCTTAAACCGAGATACGCAGTATTTT. Protein sequence: CASSLNRDTQYF. The full variable domain, rest sourced from reference TRBV7-3 and TRBJ2-3, is GAGVSQTPSNKVTEKGKYVELRCDPISGHTALYWYRQSLGQGPEFLIYFQGTGAADDSGLPNDRFFAVRPEGSVSTLKIQRTERGDSAVYLCASSLNRDTQYFGPGTRLTVL.